The 26 T cell receptor beta chains in this list originate from one sample, sequenced in a study of CD8+ T cells in alopecia areata. The treatment here: oral pan-JAK inhibitor, 5-10 mg twice daily. Sequencing relied on a cDNA template that was reverse transcribed from extracted RNA. Assay: immunoSEQ multiplex PCR; the TCRdb copy retains only in-frame clones and omits some. The sample consists of 110,000 or so clones, 55% to 60% of them appearing once. The material sequenced was CD4+ T cells sorted from blood, taken at week 24, from a patient treated with tofacitinib. These TCRs come from a human donor with alopecia areata.

This chain joins TRBV18 and TRBJ1-2, with D unresolved. Germline V gives CDR1 KGHSH, CDR2 LQKENI. The CDR3 extends over 12 amino acids. V was clipped by 3 bases and J by 7 bases, with 9 bases between them. CDR3 residues: CASSPESRGYTF. In DNA, the CDR3 is TGTGCCAGCTCACCCGAATCCCGTGGCTACACCTTC. Together with reference TRBV18 and TRBJ1-2, the CDR3 gives the full variable domain: NAGVMQNPRHLVRRRGQEARLRCSPMKGHSHVYWYRQLPEEGLKFMVYLQKENIIDESGMPKERFSAEFPKEGPSILRIQQVVRGDSAAYFCASSPESRGYTFGSGTRLTVV.

V is TRBV7-3 and J is TRBJ2-1, with TRBD1 identical over 8 bases. V lost 4 bases, J lost 6 bases, and 2 bases stayed unmatched. Germline V lookup: CDR1 SGHTA, CDR2 FQGTGA. The length of the CDR3 is 13 residues. As DNA, the CDR3 is TGTGCCAGCAGCTCCAGGGGGCCCAATGAGCAGTTCTTC. The encoded protein is CASSSRGPNEQFF.

This clone came up a few times. This sequence joins TRBV11-2 and TRBJ2-3; 8 bases are a match to TRBD2. The germline V gene encodes CDR1 SGHAT and CDR2 FQNNGV. The CDR3 has 17 amino acids. The V segment lost 5 bases and the J segment 10 bases; nucleotides outside the gene matches: 20. The CDR3 coding sequence is TGTGCCAGCAGCGCTCTCCCGCGGGGGGCCATTCCCTTTCCGCAGTATTTT. Protein: CASSALPRGAIPFPQYF.

V is TRBV6-5 and J is TRBJ1-1; 8 bases are shared with TRBD1. V was clipped by 2 bases and J by 5 bases; unmatched bases: 10. The V gene's germline CDR1 is MNHEY and CDR2 SVGAGI. CDR3 size: 16 residues. For the CDR3, the DNA is TGTGCCAGCAGTTACCTCGGACAGGGCGAGAGGACTGAAGCTTTCTTT. Its translation is CASSYLGQGERTEAFF.

This chain uses TRBV18 with TRBJ1-6; 7 bases are a match to TRBD1. Trimming at V came to 2 bases and at J to 7 bases, leaving 5 bases not matched to a gene. Looked up from germline, CDR1 is KGHSH and CDR2 is LQKENI. This CDR3 has 15 residues. The CDR3 loop is CASSPDQGDNSPLHF. The CDR3 DNA is TGTGCCAGCTCACCAGATCAGGGGGACAATTCACCCCTCCACTTT.

This clone turned up a few times. This rearrangement joins TRBV7-2 to TRBJ2-7, with D perhaps given as TRBD1 or TRBD2 (6 bases each). The CDR3 has 16 amino acids. Germline values: CDR1 SGHTA, CDR2 FQGNSA. Trimming pared 8 bases from V and 3 bases from J, leaving 23 bases between. As DNA, the CDR3 is TGTGCCAGCCGGTCAGGGGTGGCGGGGAGTGTCTACGAGCAGTACTTC. This encodes CASRSGVAGSVYEQYF.

This chain links TRBV29-1 with TRBJ1-2; the D gene is possibly TRBD1 (5 bases). V shed 6 bases and J shed 7 bases, with 15 bases lying between them. Germline CDR1 reads SQVTM; CDR2 reads ANQGSEA. CDR3 length: 12 amino acids. The CDR3 region is CSVSRGVAGYTF. The DNA for the CDR3 is TGCAGCGTGTCACGGGGGGTGGCTGGCTACACCTTC.

This rearrangement joins TRBV5-6 to TRBJ1-2; D gene ambiguous. There are 13 residues in the CDR3. Trimming stripped 0 bases from V and 8 bases from J, with 11 bases between. CDR1 is SGHDT and CDR2 is YYEEEE in the germline V gene. The CDR3 region is CASSLVGVVGYTF. The CDR3 region has the DNA TGTGCCAGCAGCTTGGTTGGGGTGGTGGGCTACACCTTC.

There are a few counts of this clone. The V gene is TRBV7-9, the J gene TRBJ2-5; maybe TRBD1 (5 bases). Trimming pared 4 bases from V and 5 bases from J, leaving 14 bases between. Germline V lookup: CDR1 SEHNR, CDR2 FQNEAQ (reference sequence). The CDR3 sequence is 14 residues long. The CDR3 coding sequence is TGTGCCAGCAGCTGGCCCTTTGGGGCCGAGACCCAGTACTTC. Its translation is CASSWPFGAETQYF.

This chain uses TRBV2 with TRBJ1-1; the D gene is possibly TRBD1 (6 bases). There are 15 residues in the CDR3. In germline, CDR1 is SNHLY, CDR2 FYNNEI. V lost 3 bases and J 11 bases, leaving 22 bases between the germline ends. CDR3 sequence reads: CASSDMRTDRGPAFF. The CDR3 nucleotides are TGTGCCAGCAGTGATATGCGGACAGATCGAGGTCCCGCTTTCTTT.

Here the CDR3 DNA reads TGCAGCGTTGACGAGGGAAGGGAAAAACTGTTTTTT. Protein sequence: CSVDEGREKLFF. V usage is TRBV29-1 and J usage is TRBJ1-4; D unclear. V lost 3 bases, J lost 8 bases, and 10 bases lay in between. CDR1 and CDR2 from the germline V gene are SQVTM and ANQGSEA. This CDR3 is 12 amino acids long.

This clone has more than one count but fewer than ten. The chain is built from TRBV30 and TRBJ2-1, with TRBD2 matching 10 bases. CDR1 and CDR2 (germline): GTSNPN, SVGIG (reference sequence). The CDR3 totals 13 residues. Unmatched junction bases numbered 4, after V lost 8 bases and J lost 3 bases. CDR3 DNA sequence: TGTGCCCTAAAGCGGGGGGGCTACAATGAGCAGTTCTTC. Protein sequence: CALKRGGYNEQFF.

In this sample, this clone turned up a few times. The chain couples TRBV5-1 to TRBJ2-7; TRBD1 might be the D (5 bases). Germline CDR1 reads SGHRS; CDR2 reads YFSETQ. CDR3 length: 15 residues. V lost 0 bases and J lost 0, with 10 bases in between. CDR3 in amino acids: CASSLGGANSYEQYF. CDR3 in DNA: TGCGCCAGCAGCTTGGGTGGGGCGAACTCCTACGAGCAGTACTTC. Variable domain in full (rest from reference TRBV5-1 and TRBJ2-7): KAGVTQTPRYLIKTRGQQVTLSCSPISGHRSVSWYQQTPGQGLQFLFEYFSETQRNKGNFPGRFSGRQFSNSRSEMNVSTLELGDSALYLCASSLGGANSYEQYFGPGTRLTVT.

This clone was seen a few times. Other DNA sequences in this specimen translate into the identical CDR3. J is TRBJ1-5 and V is TRBV30, with D unresolved. The CDR3 has 13 amino acids. Deletions cut 0 bases from V and 2 bases from J, with 5 bases between. The V gene's germline CDR1 is GTSNPN and CDR2 SVGIG (reference sequence). The CDR3 region has the DNA TGTGCCTGGAGTGTACGGGGCAATCAGCCCCAGCATTTT. Its translation is CAWSVRGNQPQHF.

This clone occurred a few times. The CDR3 nucleotides are TGCGCCAGCAGTCCCCGAACAGGGTTAGGAAACACCATATATTTT. Translated, it gives CASSPRTGLGNTIYF. V is TRBV23-1 and J is TRBJ1-3, with D perhaps TRBD1 (6 bases). TRBV23-1 counts as an open reading frame of uncertain function. The CDR3 loop spans 15 amino acids. V was shortened by 4 bases and J by 4 bases, with 14 bases between the two germline ends.

The chain is built from TRBV6-5 and TRBJ1-3; D remains unclear. CDR3 length: 13 amino acids. Germline lookup yields CDR1 MNHEY and CDR2 SVGAGI. V dropped 2 bases and J dropped 8 bases, with 10 bases sitting between them. The CDR3 DNA is TGTGCCAGCAGTTACCAAGGGCGAGACACCATATATTTT. This gives the protein CASSYQGRDTIYF.

This clone was seen just once. The chain is built from TRBV30 and TRBJ1-5, with no clear D. The ends were cut back, 1 base at V and 2 bases at J, with 6 bases in the middle. CDR1 is GTSNPN and CDR2 is SVGIG in the germline V gene (reference sequence). This CDR3 is built from 13 residues. CDR3 loop: CAWSERGNQPQHF. The CDR3 coding sequence is TGTGCCTGGAGTGAAAGAGGCAATCAGCCCCAGCATTTT.

V usage is TRBV30 and J usage is TRBJ1-1; D is unclear. V gave up 4 bases and J gave up 0 bases, with 6 bases separating them. The V gene's germline CDR1 is GTSNPN and CDR2 SVGIG (reference sequence). CDR3 length: 12 amino acids. The CDR3, as DNA: TGTGCCTGGAATGGGGTGAACACTGAAGCTTTCTTT. As protein: CAWNGVNTEAFF.

As to this clone: The germline gene is not matched at one end of the junction; a read error may be the cause. This sequence joins TRBV5-6 and TRBJ1-4, with a possible D match to TRBD1 (5 bases). CDR1 is SGHDT, CDR2 YYEEEE, per germline. The CDR3 has 15 residues. The CDR3 is CASSQPGATNEKLFF. In nucleotides, the CDR3 is TGTGCCAGCAGCCAGCCTGGGGCAACCAATGAAAAACTGTTTTTT.

This chain joins TRBV29-1 and TRBJ2-7; 8 bases match TRBD1. Germline assignment: CDR1 SQVTM and CDR2 ANQGSEA. V dropped 3 bases and J dropped 7; count of bases not matched to a gene: 8. The length of the CDR3 is 13 residues. The CDR3 nucleotides read TGCAGCGTTGAGCGGCAGGGGGCTGGAGAGCAGTACTTC. Its translation is CSVERQGAGEQYF.

The CDR3 protein is CASSPGTARYGYTF. The CDR3 bases are TGTGCCAGCAGCCCAGGGACCGCGCGGTATGGCTACACCTTC. The chain recombines TRBV7-2 with TRBJ1-2, with a tentative D call TRBD1 (5 bases). This CDR3 spans 14 amino acids. CDR1 is SGHTA, CDR2 FQGNSA, per germline. Deletions cut 5 bases from V and 5 bases from J, with 15 bases between. The full variable domain, rest sourced from reference TRBV7-2 and TRBJ1-2, is GAGVSQSPSNKVTEKGKDVELRCDPISGHTALYWYRQSLGQGLEFLIYFQGNSAPDKSGLPSDRFSAERTGGSVSTLTIQRTQQEDSAVYLCASSPGTARYGYTFGSGTRLTVV.

The chain couples TRBV9 to TRBJ2-2; TRBD2 matches at 9 bases. The CDR3 extends over 15 amino acids. V was pared by 0 bases and J by 7 bases, with 4 bases of the junction left unmatched. CDR1 is SGDLS and CDR2 is YYNGEE in the germline V gene. The CDR3 is CASSVAGLANGELFF. Written as DNA, the CDR3 is TGTGCCAGCAGCGTAGCGGGACTAGCAAACGGGGAGCTGTTTTTT.

The chain joins TRBV9 to TRBJ2-2; unclear D gene. The germline CDR1 and CDR2 sequences are SGDLS and YYNGEE. V lost 1 base and J lost 2, with 6 bases in between. CDR3 length equals 14 residues. The CDR3 sequence is CASSVTVNTGELFF. The CDR3 DNA is TGTGCCAGCAGCGTAACGGTCAACACCGGGGAGCTGTTTTTT.

This clone appeared a single time. This sequence joins TRBV14 and TRBJ2-3, with D possibly TRBD2 on 5 matching bases. The germline CDR1 and CDR2 sequences are SGHDN and FVKESK. The CDR3 spans 16 residues. Trimming removed 4 bases from V and 1 base from J, with 15 bases in between. CDR3 sequence reads: CASSPTDLGGTDTQYF. CDR3 nucleotide sequence: TGTGCCAGCAGCCCGACGGACTTAGGTGGCACAGATACGCAGTATTTT.

The chain recombines TRBV7-2 with TRBJ1-4, with D possibly matching TRBD1 (6 bases). The V and J ends lost 2 bases and 7 bases respectively, with 11 bases between them. Germline V gene data show CDR1 as SGHTA and CDR2 as FQGNSA. The CDR3 is 14 residues long. CDR3 loop: CASSLNRGREKLFF. CDR3 coding DNA: TGTGCCAGCAGCTTAAATCGGGGGCGTGAAAAACTGTTTTTT.

The gene calls are TRBV29-1 and TRBJ1-4; D unresolved. Trimming cost V 7 bases and J 4 bases, with 13 bases left between them. This CDR3 comprises 13 residues. Germline V gene sequence: CDR1 SQVTM, CDR2 ANQGSEA. CDR3 sequence: CSGQEILNEKLFF. As DNA, the CDR3 is TGCAGCGGCCAAGAGATCCTTAATGAAAAACTGTTTTTT.